Each of the 18 T cell receptor beta chains below was sequenced from the same sample in a study of radiation and T cells in renal cell carcinoma. Method: immunoSEQ multiplex PCR; TCRdb's copy keeps in-frame clones and lacks some. The sample shows more than 15,000 clones, under 55% of them seen only once. Treatment meaning: 15 Gy SBRT to primary tumor, nephrectomy 4 weeks later. Sequenced here: tumor tissue, sampled from a patient whose treatment included radiotherapy and nephrectomy. These TCRs come from a man between 50 and 59 years old with renal cell carcinoma.

This clone was found a few times. This chain links TRBV5-4 with TRBJ2-5; D is possibly TRBD1 (5 bases). In germline, CDR1 is SGHNT, CDR2 YYREEE (reference sequence). V was trimmed by 0 bases and J by 5 bases, leaving 14 bases between them. The CDR3 is 15 residues long. The CDR3 DNA is TGTGCCAGCAGCTTGGAGTGGCAGGGAAGGGAGACCCAGTACTTC. Its translation: CASSLEWQGRETQYF.

The J gene is TRBJ1-2, the V gene TRBV18; 7 positions match TRBD1. There are 14 residues in the CDR3. Germline assignment: CDR1 KGHSH and CDR2 LQKENI. V was clipped by 8 bases and J by 4 bases; unmatched bases: 10. The CDR3 protein is CASTNTGTAYGYTF. CDR3 coding DNA: TGTGCCAGCACGAACACCGGGACAGCCTATGGCTACACCTTC.

The chain joins TRBV2 to TRBJ2-2, with D tentatively TRBD2 (5 bases). In germline, CDR1 is SNHLY, CDR2 FYNNEI. This CDR3 spans 16 amino acids. Deletions cut 3 bases from V and 5 bases from J, with 16 bases between. This CDR3 is CASSDGVKVRTGELFF. CDR3 DNA: TGTGCCAGCAGTGACGGGGTTAAAGTGAGAACCGGGGAGCTGTTTTTT.

This clone is labeled as large. The gene calls are TRBV4-3 and TRBJ1-1; the match to TRBD1 covers 7 bases. Germline lookup yields CDR1 LGHNA and CDR2 YSLEER. Germline trimming cut 4 bases from V and 5 bases from J; bases unmatched to any gene: 7. This CDR3 has 14 residues. CDR3 residues: CASSRRGQTTEAFF. For the CDR3, the DNA is TGCGCCAGCAGCCGTAGGGGACAGACAACTGAAGCTTTCTTT.

The V gene is TRBV20-1, the J gene TRBJ2-1, with TRBD2 identical over 7 bases. The germline V gene has CDR1 DFQATT and CDR2 SNEGSKA (reference sequence). CDR3 length: 11 residues. V was pared by 5 bases and J by 8 bases, with 3 bases of the junction left unmatched. CDR3: CSAWTSDEQFF. In nucleotides, the CDR3 is TGCAGTGCTTGGACTAGTGATGAGCAGTTCTTC.

The V call is TRBV27, the J call TRBJ2-7, with a possible D match to TRBD1 (6 bases). CDR3 size: 15 residues. V was trimmed by 2 bases and J by 1 base, leaving 12 bases between them. Germline-derived CDR1 and CDR2 are MNHEY and SMNVEV (reference sequence). CDR3 in DNA: TGTGCCAGCAGTTTAACAGGGTATGGGTCCTACGAGCAGTACTTC. This sequence encodes CASSLTGYGSYEQYF.

J is TRBJ1-1 and V is TRBV19, with D perhaps TRBD1 (5 bases). V lost 3 bases to trimming and J lost 0 bases, with 14 bases between them. This CDR3 region has 16 residues. Germline CDR1 is LNHDA and CDR2 is SQIVND (reference sequence). CDR3 region: CASSIIPGSLNTEAFF. DNA of the CDR3: TGTGCCAGTAGTATTATTCCAGGGTCCCTGAACACTGAAGCTTTCTTT.

The rearrangement uses TRBV5-1 and TRBJ2-7; a possible D gene is TRBD2 (6 bases). CDR1 is SGHRS, CDR2 YFSETQ, per germline. The CDR3 runs 16 residues. With 5 bases removed from V and 2 bases from J, the gap between germline ends came to 20 bases. DNA of the CDR3: TGCGCCAGCAGTGTTGGGATGGAGGGTTGGGCCTACGAGCAGTACTTC. As protein: CASSVGMEGWAYEQYF.

The chain carries TRBV5-1 and TRBJ2-7; 8 bases align to TRBD2. The CDR3 has 15 residues. V was clipped by 3 bases and J by 5 bases; unmatched bases: 10. Germline values: CDR1 SGHRS, CDR2 YFSETQ. CDR3 sequence reads: CASSWGAREGHEQYF. The CDR3 region has the DNA TGCGCCAGCAGCTGGGGGGCCCGGGAGGGCCACGAGCAGTACTTC.

This clone was seen more than once but under ten times. V is TRBV29-1 and J is TRBJ2-7; D tentatively reads TRBD1 or TRBD2 (6 bases each). Trimming took 0 bases from V and 8 from J, leaving 26 bases between them. Germline V CDR1 and CDR2: SQVTM, ANQGSEA. The CDR3 is 17 residues long. The CDR3 loop reads CSVEDRWEAGAQSKQYF. In nucleotides, the CDR3 is TGCAGCGTTGAAGATAGATGGGAGGCAGGGGCGCAGAGTAAGCAGTACTTC.

This clone turned up a few times. The chain uses TRBV28 and TRBJ2-3; 9 nucleotides agree with TRBD1. CDR3 length equals 14 residues. Germline V gives CDR1 MDHEN, CDR2 SYDVKM. Unmatched junction bases numbered 4, after V lost 5 bases and J lost 4 bases. CDR3: CASSSGQGSDTQYF. The DNA for the CDR3 is TGTGCCAGCAGTAGCGGACAGGGGTCAGATACGCAGTATTTT.

This chain joins TRBV5-1 and TRBJ2-5, with 8 bases matching TRBD2. The CDR3 runs to 14 residues. V trimming: 4 bases; J trimming: 5 bases; junction bases outside the gene matches: 7. CDR1 is SGHRS, CDR2 YFSETQ, per germline. As DNA, the CDR3 is TGCGCCAGCAGCCAGCAGTCGGGAGGGGAGACCCAGTACTTC. Its protein is CASSQQSGGETQYF.

The chain joins TRBV7-3 to TRBJ2-7; weak D call: TRBD1 (5 bases). The CDR3 consists of 13 residues. V was trimmed by 2 bases and J by 5 bases, leaving 10 bases between them. Germline CDR1 SGHTA, CDR2 FQGTGA. The CDR3: CASSLGQGNEQYF. In nucleotides, the CDR3 is TGTGCCAGCAGCTTAGGGCAGGGCAACGAGCAGTACTTC.

By share, this clone ranks as medium-sized (0.01 to 0.1%). The V gene is TRBV27, the J gene TRBJ1-2; 8 bases line up with TRBD1. The CDR3 sequence is 14 residues long. V lost 5 bases and J lost 10; bases outside the gene matches: 12. CDR1 is MNHEY, CDR2 SMNVEV, per germline (reference sequence). This CDR3 is CASSGGQVPYLYTF. The CDR3 DNA reads as TGTGCCAGCAGTGGGGGACAGGTCCCCTACCTCTACACCTTC.

This chain connects TRBV29-1 to TRBJ2-5; D is perhaps TRBD1 (6 bases). CDR3 length equals 14 residues. V was clipped by 5 bases and J by 0 bases, with 13 bases between them. Germline lookup yields CDR1 SQVTM and CDR2 ANQGSEA. The CDR3, as DNA: TGCAGCGTTACAGGACAGATTGACCAAGAGACCCAGTACTTC. Protein sequence: CSVTGQIDQETQYF.

This chain joins TRBV9 and TRBJ1-1, with TRBD1 matching 8 bases. The V segment lost 0 bases and the J segment 0 bases; nucleotides outside the gene matches: 7. Germline assignment: CDR1 SGDLS and CDR2 YYNGEE. This CDR3 spans 17 amino acids. In DNA, the CDR3 is TGTGCCAGCAGCGTAGGGCAGGGGGCTTTGGTGAACACTGAAGCTTTCTTT. Translation: CASSVGQGALVNTEAFF. The entire variable domain, with the rest obtained from reference TRBV9 and TRBJ1-1, is as follows: DSGVTQTPKHLITATGQRVTLRCSPRSGDLSVYWYQQSLDQGLQFLIQYYNGEERAKGNILERFSAQQFPDLHSELNLSSLELGDSALYFCASSVGQGALVNTEAFFGQGTRLTVV.

This chain uses TRBV19 with TRBJ2-7; D perhaps matches TRBD1 (6 bases). The V gene's germline CDR1 is LNHDA and CDR2 SQIVND (reference sequence). V was shortened by 1 base and J by 7 bases, with 17 bases between the two germline ends. The CDR3 sequence is 15 residues long. CDR3 in DNA: TGTGCCAGTAGTATAGGTCAGGGGACCCTCCGGGAGCAGTACTTC. The encoded protein is CASSIGQGTLREQYF.

This clone was seen a few times. The chain links TRBV28 to TRBJ2-7; possibly TRBD1 or TRBD2 for D (5 bases each). CDR1 is MDHEN, CDR2 SYDVKM, per germline. CDR3 length: 14 residues. Trimming pared 6 bases from V and 3 bases from J, leaving 15 bases between. CDR3 in DNA: TGTGCCAGCAGCGGGACCACCGGCGGCTACGAGCAGTACTTC. Its protein product is CASSGTTGGYEQYF.